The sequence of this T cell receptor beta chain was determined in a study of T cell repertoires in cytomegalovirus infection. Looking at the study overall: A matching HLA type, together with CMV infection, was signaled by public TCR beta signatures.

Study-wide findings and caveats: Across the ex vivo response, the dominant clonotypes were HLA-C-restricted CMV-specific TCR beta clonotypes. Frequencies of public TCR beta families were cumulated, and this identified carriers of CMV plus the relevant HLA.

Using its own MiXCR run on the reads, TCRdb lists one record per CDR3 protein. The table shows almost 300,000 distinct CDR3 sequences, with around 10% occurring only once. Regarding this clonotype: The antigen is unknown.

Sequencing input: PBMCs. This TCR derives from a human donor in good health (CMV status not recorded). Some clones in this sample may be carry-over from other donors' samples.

CDR3 DNA: TGCGCCAGCAGCAGGGACGAGGGTTTTGAAGCTTTCTTT. As protein: CASSRDEGFEAFF. The genes are TRBV4-1 and TRBJ1-1, with D maybe TRBD1 (5 bases). The CDR3 runs to 13 residues. Germline lookup yields CDR1 MGHRA and CDR2 YSYEKL. V lost 5 bases to trimming and J lost 7 bases, with 14 bases between them.